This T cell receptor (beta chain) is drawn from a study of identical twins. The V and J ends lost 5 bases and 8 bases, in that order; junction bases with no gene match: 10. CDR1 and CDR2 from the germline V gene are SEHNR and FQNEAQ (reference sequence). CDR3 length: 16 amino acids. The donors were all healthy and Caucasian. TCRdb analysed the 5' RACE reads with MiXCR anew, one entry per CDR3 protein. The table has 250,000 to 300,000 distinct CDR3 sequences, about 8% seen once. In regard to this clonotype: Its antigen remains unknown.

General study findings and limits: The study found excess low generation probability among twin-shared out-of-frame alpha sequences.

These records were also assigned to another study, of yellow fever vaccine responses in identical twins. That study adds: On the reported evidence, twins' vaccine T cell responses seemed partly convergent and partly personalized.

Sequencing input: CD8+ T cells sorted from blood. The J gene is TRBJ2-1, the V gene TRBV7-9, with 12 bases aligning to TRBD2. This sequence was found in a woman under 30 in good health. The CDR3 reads CASSPLTSGSFHEQFF. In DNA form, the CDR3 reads TGTGCCAGCAGCCCTCTGACTAGCGGGAGCTTCCATGAGCAGTTCTTC. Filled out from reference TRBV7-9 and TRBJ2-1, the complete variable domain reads DTGVSQNPRHKITKRGQNVTFRCDPISEHNRLYWYRQTLGQGPEFLTYFQNEAQLEKSRLLSDRFSAERPKGSFSTLEIQRTEQGDSAMYLCASSPLTSGSFHEQFFGPGTRLTVL.